The present T cell receptor (beta chain) was sequenced within a study of T cell changes during pregnancy in multiple sclerosis. This CDR3 spans 20 amino acids. Measured with immunoSEQ multiplex PCR; TCRdb has only the in-frame clones, and not every one. This table holds approximately 30,000 clones, 87% found once. The sequences come from CD8+ T cells from peripheral blood mononuclear cells, collected in the first trimester of pregnancy. The chain carries TRBV21-1 and TRBJ2-4; TRBD2 is taken as the D call from the table, unchecked against the DNA. TRBV21-1 corresponds to a pseudogene. This sequence originates from a female donor with multiple sclerosis, enrolled in a pregnancy study. CDR3 residues: CASSKEGRLAELEAKNIQYF. As DNA, the CDR3 is TGTGCCAGCAGCAAAGAGGGGAGACTAGCGGAATTAGAAGCCAAAAACATTCAGTACTTC.